What follows describes a single TCR beta chain. This clone came up many times. Its antigen specificity is not known. The read gets to within 3 residues of the CDR3 end, and the germline J gene fills in the rest. Including the terminal cysteine and phenylalanine, the CDR3 comprises 15 residues. Sequencing covers 36 bases of the CDR3, shown here with the frame starting at base 1. For CDR1 and CDR2, the germline V gene lists MDHEN and SYDVKM. Trimming takes 4 bases off V and 4 bases off J; junction bases not matched to a gene: 5. Equivalent amounts of genomic DNA from CVID and control samples were used as sequencing input. For every sample, a 60 bp segment covering the rearranged TCRbeta CDR3 region was amplified and then sequenced. TCRbeta amplification used the immunoSEQ assay, a bias-corrected multiplex PCR with high-throughput sequencing. Concerning the study's data processing: Every unique nucleotide sequence was considered a clone and was annotated with V, D and J genes, copy number and frequency. Sequences were labeled productive if in frame, and non-productive if out of frame or containing stop codons. Clonality was calculated from Shannon's entropy as previously described. Mean CDR3 Kyte-Doolittle hydropathy was derived from the predicted amino acid sequences of productive clones. Using the R hclust function, scaled V gene usage was clustered hierarchically with Manhattan distance and complete linkage. To assess clone sharing by CDR3 amino acid sequence, 12 repertoires per group were resampled over 100 rounds. The repertoires were screened for approximately 72 published EBV-specific TCRbeta sequences and fewer than 300 published CMV-specific TCRbeta sequences. Analysis left out two CVID samples that produced under 10,000 sequences, so approximately 40 CVID repertoires remained. The source is immuneACCESS, and TCRdb retained only in-frame sequences with V and J called. Part of the clones is not carried over; for the studies checked, unresolved V genes explain less than half of this, and the remainder is unexplained. That table is the source of V, J and clone size, and D and trimming were worked out from the DNA. Listed for this sample are some 80,000 clones, none observed only a single time. The top ten hold over 0.7% of the sample.

The sample originates from a study of T cell clonality in common variable immunodeficiency (dated by TCRdb to the mid-2010s). Study-wide conclusions, independent of this receptor: Differences among patients in the CVID cohort limited the correlations between repertoire features and clinical complications. According to the authors, finding the cause of the higher clonality in CVID would require sequencing the repertoires of T cell subpopulations. Although equal DNA input was used, an average of roughly 80,000 unique sequences per sample was obtained for controls, compared with approximately 30,000 for CVID samples. Fewer TCRbeta clones were shared among CVID subjects than among healthy controls (p < 0.0001). Increased TCRbeta clonality was found in CVID subjects compared with healthy controls (t-test p = 0.018), with the increase being most characteristic of about a third of subjects. CVID TCRbeta sequences reportedly showed fewer deletions and N-nucleotide insertions and lacked highly modified clones with 13 or more V deletions.

Most of the CVID patients and most of the healthy controls were of Caucasian heritage. From each donor, about 5 to 8 ml of heparinized peripheral whole blood was collected. Genomic DNA from adults with common variable immune deficiency (CVID) and from healthy adult controls was used for sequencing of TCRbeta CDR3 repertoires. A total of around 22 healthy adult volunteers (about 12 female and approximately 10 male; age range about 20 to 70 years, mean age about 34) were included in the control group. To isolate peripheral blood mononuclear cells, diluted blood was subjected to density centrifugation over Hypaque 1077 or Ficoll-Paque. Genomic DNA was obtained from unsorted mononuclear cells through either Qiagen column purification or a centrifugation-based method.

This TCR was recovered from a person aged 18 to 75 in good health. The sample comprised peripheral blood mononuclear cells. The rearranged chain carries TRBV28 and TRBJ2-1; TRBD1 agrees with 9 junctional bases. Here the CDR3 is given as CASSSPGTGYNEQFF. The DNA read from the CDR3 is TGTGCCAGCAGTTCCCCCGGGACAGGGTACAATGAG.